This T cell receptor (beta chain) was retrieved from a study of blood T cells in healthy people across ages. Each of the donors had roughly 9.3 milliliters of peripheral blood drawn into EDTA-treated Vacutainer tubes. Per-sample yields of isolated PBMCs were at least 6 million. Sample-barcoded 5' priming and a J-beta primer mix drove a second PCR of roughly 7 to 11 cycles. Via MiXCR, TCRdb re-called the 5' RACE reads, giving one row per CDR3 protein. The sample has 920,000 or so distinct CDR3 sequences; 35% to 55% are singletons. Findings and caveats of the study: Unsorted PBMCs prevented conclusive naive versus antigen-experienced comparison.

Only a few counts were recorded for this clonotype. Its antigen is not identified. V was pared by 1 base and J by 5 bases, with 3 bases of the junction left unmatched. The CDR3 contains 14 residues. Germline-derived CDR1 and CDR2 are LNHNV and YYDKDF (reference sequence). The rearrangement uses TRBV15 and TRBJ2-5; TRBD1 aligns across 8 bases. Sequencing input: blood. This receptor was taken from a woman aged 60-70 years in good health. The CDR3 DNA is TGTGCCACCAGCAGAGCGGGACAGGAGGAGACCCAGTACTTC. The encoded protein is CATSRAGQEETQYF.